The next 21 T cell receptor beta chains were all read from a single sample in a study of identical twins. Using its own MiXCR run on the 5' RACE reads, TCRdb lists one record per CDR3 protein. The sample yields approximately 550,000 distinct CDR3 sequences, around 24% seen once. The sample also formed part of further work on yellow fever vaccine responses in identical twins.

The sequencing input was CD4+ T cells sorted from blood. The origin of the receptors is a woman aged 18-29 years in good health.

This chain uses TRBV10-3 with TRBJ2-7; no clear D gene. The CDR3 is made up of 13 amino acids. Germline V gene lookup returns CDR1 ENHRY and CDR2 SYGVKD. V lost 3 bases and J lost 6, with 12 bases in between. CDR3 protein: CAISDGVSREQYV. The CDR3 region has the DNA TGTGCCATCAGTGATGGGGTTAGCCGCGAGCAGTACGTC.

The chain carries TRBV6-5 and TRBJ2-7; TRBD1 matches 10 bases. Germline CDR1 and CDR2: MNHEY and SVGAGI. This CDR3 has 15 amino acids. After removal of 2 bases from V and 3 bases from J, the junction contained 4 bases not matched to a gene. The CDR3 sequence is CASSYLGTGVYEQYF. DNA for the CDR3: TGTGCCAGCAGTTACCTTGGGACAGGGGTCTACGAGCAGTACTTC.

This clonotype was seen a handful of times. The V call is TRBV7-3, the J call TRBJ2-1; D perhaps matches TRBD2 (5 bases). Germline CDR1 and CDR2: SGHTA and FQGTGA. The length of the CDR3 is 14 residues. V gave up 5 bases and J gave up 7 bases, with 15 bases separating them. The DNA of the CDR3 is TGTGCCAGCAGCCTGGATAAGACGGGGAATGAGCAGTTCTTC. Its translation: CASSLDKTGNEQFF.

V usage is TRBV6-2 or TRBV6-3 and J usage is TRBJ2-1, with D perhaps matching TRBD2 (6 bases). The CDR3 is 14 residues long. Trimming left V 10 bases short and J 6 bases short, with 19 bases between. Germline assignment: CDR1 MNHEY and CDR2 SVGEGT. Here the CDR3 reads CATLGGIGVNEQFF. The CDR3 DNA is TGTGCCACTCTCGGAGGGATAGGAGTCAATGAGCAGTTCTTC.

This clonotype came up a few times. The gene calls are TRBV12-3 or TRBV12-4 and TRBJ2-1; weak D call: TRBD2 (7 bases). CDR3 size: 15 residues. The V end was cut by 7 bases, the J end by 2 bases, with 15 bases between. The CDR3 DNA is TGTGCCAGCACCCTAGGGGGGGCTACCTACAATGAGCAGTTCTTC. Translating it yields CASTLGGATYNEQFF.

This clonotype appeared a single time. V gene TRBV7-7 combines with J gene TRBJ2-7; tentatively, D is TRBD1 or TRBD2 (6 bases each). Trimming left V 2 bases short and J 3 bases short, with 14 bases between. This CDR3 spans 15 amino acids. Germline CDR1 is SSHAT and CDR2 is FNYEAQ (reference sequence). Here the CDR3 reads CASSLRRGPHYEQYV. DNA for the CDR3: TGTGCCAGCAGCTTAAGACGGGGGCCGCACTACGAGCAGTACGTC.

The table lists this clonotype with a few counts. This chain uses TRBV11-2 with TRBJ2-1, with unresolved D. The germline V gene encodes CDR1 SGHAT and CDR2 FQNNGV. The length of the CDR3 is 14 residues. The V and J ends lost 5 bases and 2 bases respectively, with 10 bases between them. The CDR3 is CASSAVRTYNEQFF. The CDR3 DNA reads TGTGCCAGCAGCGCCGTAAGGACCTACAATGAGCAGTTCTTC.

V gene TRBV5-5 combines with J gene TRBJ2-3; TRBD1 is a possible D gene (5 bases). The germline CDR1 and CDR2 sequences are SGHKS and YYEKEE (reference sequence). Trimming removed 1 base from V and 4 bases from J, with 19 bases in between. This CDR3 has 17 residues. The CDR3 reads CASSLPATQDRSDTQYF. The CDR3 DNA reads as TGTGCCAGCAGCTTGCCAGCCACACAGGACCGGTCAGATACGCAGTATTTT.

The chain links TRBV28 to TRBJ2-7; tentatively, D is TRBD1 (6 bases). The length of the CDR3 is 14 residues. Germline CDR1 MDHEN, CDR2 SYDVKM. V lost 5 bases and J 5 bases, leaving 16 bases between the germline ends. The CDR3 DNA reads as TGTGCCAGCAGTAGGGACACGATCGTCCACGAGCAGTACTTC. Translating gives CASSRDTIVHEQYF.

This clonotype has a handful of counts. The CDR3 here is CASSMTGAMYYNEQFF. The CDR3 DNA reads as TGTGCCAGCAGTATGACAGGGGCCATGTATTACAATGAGCAGTTCTTC. This chain joins TRBV27 and TRBJ2-1; 8 bases are shared with TRBD1. V was pared by 5 bases and J by 4 bases, with 10 bases of the junction left unmatched. The V gene's germline CDR1 is MNHEY and CDR2 SMNVEV (reference sequence). The CDR3 runs to 16 residues.

V is TRBV28 and J is TRBJ2-1; D gene unclear. This CDR3 spans 15 amino acids. Germline V gene data show CDR1 as MDHEN and CDR2 as SYDVKM. The V gene lost 1 base and the J gene lost 0 bases, with 7 bases spanning the gap. As DNA, the CDR3 is TGTGCCAGCAGTTTATACAGCAGCTCCTACAATGAGCAGTTCTTC. It codes for CASSLYSSSYNEQFF. The variable domain in full, completed from reference TRBV28 and TRBJ2-1, reads DVKVTQSSRYLVKRTGEKVFLECVQDMDHENMFWYRQDPGLGLRLIYFSYDVKMKEKGDIPEGYSVSREKKERFSLILESASTNQTSMYLCASSLYSSSYNEQFFGPGTRLTVL.

This clonotype showed up many times. This chain connects TRBV7-9 to TRBJ2-7; 8 bases are shared with TRBD1. Germline trimming cut 5 bases from V and 0 bases from J; bases unmatched to any gene: 6. The CDR3 is 15 residues long. Germline assignment: CDR1 SEHNR and CDR2 FQNEAQ (reference sequence). CDR3 loop: CASSTGQGSSYEQYF. In DNA, the CDR3 is TGTGCCAGCAGCACAGGACAGGGTAGCTCCTACGAGCAGTACTTC.

This clonotype was detected only a few times. The chain couples TRBV28 to TRBJ2-1; 9 bases are shared with TRBD1. Germline V gene lookup returns CDR1 MDHEN and CDR2 SYDVKM. The length of the CDR3 is 15 residues. V lost 5 bases and J lost 7; bases outside the gene matches: 9. The CDR3 region is CASSDRDRVKNEQFF. CDR3 coding DNA: TGTGCCAGCAGTGACCGGGACAGGGTAAAGAATGAGCAGTTCTTC.

This clonotype was seen more than once but under ten times. The rearrangement links TRBV5-1 to TRBJ2-7; possibly TRBD1 for D (6 bases). CDR3 length equals 14 residues. The V end was cut by 4 bases, the J end by 3 bases, with 14 bases between. CDR1 is SGHRS and CDR2 is YFSETQ in the germline V gene. The CDR3 DNA sequence: TGCGCCAGCAGCGGAAGGGACAAGAACTACGAGCAGTACTTC. Protein product: CASSGRDKNYEQYF.

This clonotype was observed a handful of times. This rearrangement joins TRBV4-1 to TRBJ2-7; TRBD2 agrees at 11 bases. The CDR3 runs to 18 residues. J gave up 4 bases and V 0 bases, and 11 bases lay outside the gene matches. Germline-derived CDR1 and CDR2 are MGHRA and YSYEKL. The CDR3 coding sequence is TGCGCCAGCAGCCAAGATCCTACCTTTACTAGCGGGAGTTACGAGCAGTACTTC. The encoded protein is CASSQDPTFTSGSYEQYF.

This clonotype was recorded a few times. The V call is TRBV7-9, the J call TRBJ2-7; D is possibly TRBD1 or TRBD2 (5 bases each). The CDR3 covers 14 residues. Between the trimmed V and J ends, which lost 6 bases and 5 bases, there was a span of 17 bases. Germline V lookup: CDR1 SEHNR, CDR2 FQNEAQ (reference sequence). Written as DNA, the CDR3 is TGTGCCAGCAGGTACTCCGGGACCGTCGACGAGCAGTACGTC. Protein product: CASRYSGTVDEQYV.

V usage is TRBV6-1 and J usage is TRBJ2-3, with 12 bases fitting TRBD2. The CDR3 totals 16 residues. CDR1 is MNHNS, CDR2 SASEGT, per germline. With 0 bases clipped from V and 7 bases from J, the junction kept 5 bases outside the gene matches. In DNA, the CDR3 is TGTGCCAGCAGTGAAGCCCTAGCGGGGGGGCGTTATACGCAGTATTTT. It is translated as CASSEALAGGRYTQYF.

The V gene is TRBV6-1, the J gene TRBJ1-1; possibly TRBD1 for D (5 bases). Trimming left V 5 bases short and J 1 base short, with 20 bases between. The CDR3 has 17 residues. Germline values: CDR1 MNHNS, CDR2 SASEGT. The CDR3 loop is CASSRSRVKRGNTEAFF. As DNA, the CDR3 is TGTGCCAGCAGTCGTTCCAGGGTAAAGAGGGGGAACACTGAAGCTTTCTTT.

V and J are TRBV2 and TRBJ2-1; 10 positions agree with TRBD2. Germline values: CDR1 SNHLY, CDR2 FYNNEI. The V and J ends lost 7 bases and 4 bases, in that order; junction bases with no gene match: 7. This CDR3 is built from 15 residues. The CDR3, as DNA: TGTGCCAGCACCGCCTGGACTAGCGGATACAATGAGCAGTTCTTC. Translating gives CASTAWTSGYNEQFF.

The chain has TRBV28 and TRBJ2-3, with D maybe TRBD2 (6 bases). Germline V CDR1 and CDR2: MDHEN, SYDVKM. The CDR3 covers 14 residues. Trimming cost V 2 bases and J 4 bases, with 10 bases left between them. DNA of the CDR3: TGTGCCAGCAGTTTAGCGGGGCTCGCAGATACGCAGTATTTT. Translated, it gives CASSLAGLADTQYF.

The rearrangement joins TRBV4-1 to TRBJ2-1; D gene uncertain. Per germline, CDR1 MGHRA and CDR2 YSYEKL. The CDR3 has 14 residues. V gave up 3 bases and J gave up 5 bases, with 11 bases separating them. The CDR3 region is CASSHDWTDNEQFF. The CDR3, as DNA: TGCGCCAGCAGCCACGACTGGACGGACAATGAGCAGTTCTTC.